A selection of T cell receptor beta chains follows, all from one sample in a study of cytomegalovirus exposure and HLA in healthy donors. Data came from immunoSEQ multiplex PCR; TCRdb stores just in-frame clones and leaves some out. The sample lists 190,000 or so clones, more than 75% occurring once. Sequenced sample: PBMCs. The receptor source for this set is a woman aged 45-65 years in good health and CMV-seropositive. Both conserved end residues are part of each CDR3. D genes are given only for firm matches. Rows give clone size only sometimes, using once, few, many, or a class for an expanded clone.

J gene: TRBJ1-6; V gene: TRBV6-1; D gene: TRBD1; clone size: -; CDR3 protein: CASSVGTGGFSPLHF; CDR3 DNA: TGTGCCAGCAGTGTCGGGACAGGGGGCTTTTCACCCCTCCACTTT
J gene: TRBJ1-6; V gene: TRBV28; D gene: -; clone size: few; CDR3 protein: CATRTSYNSPLHF; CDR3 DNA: TGTGCCACCCGGACATCTTATAATTCACCCCTCCACTTT
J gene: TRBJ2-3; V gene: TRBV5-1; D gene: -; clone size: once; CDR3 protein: CASTPIPTRTDTQYF; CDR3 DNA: TGCGCCAGCACCCCCATCCCTACTAGAACAGATACGCAGTATTTT
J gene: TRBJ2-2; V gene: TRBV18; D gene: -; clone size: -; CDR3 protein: CASSLGVNTGELFF; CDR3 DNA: TGTGCCAGCTCACTGGGAGTTAACACCGGGGAGCTGTTTTTT
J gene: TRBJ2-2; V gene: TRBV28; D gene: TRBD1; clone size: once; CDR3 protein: CASSTGTGYTGELFF; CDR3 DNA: TGTGCCAGCAGCACCGGGACAGGGTACACCGGGGAGCTGTTTTTT
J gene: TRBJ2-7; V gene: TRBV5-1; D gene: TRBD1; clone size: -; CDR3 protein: CASSLDRGCEQYF; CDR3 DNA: TGCGCCAGCAGCTTGGACAGGGGATGCGAGCAGTACTTC
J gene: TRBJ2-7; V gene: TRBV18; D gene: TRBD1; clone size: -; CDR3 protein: CASSPLPGQGAYEQYF; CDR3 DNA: TGTGCCAGCTCACCATTGCCGGGACAGGGGGCCTACGAGCAGTACTTC
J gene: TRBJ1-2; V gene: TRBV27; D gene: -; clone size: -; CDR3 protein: CASSLSQGKPLHYGYTF; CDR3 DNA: TGTGCCAGCAGTTTATCGCAGGGGAAGCCCCTACACTATGGCTACACCTTC
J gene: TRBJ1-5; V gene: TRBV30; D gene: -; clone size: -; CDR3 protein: CAWSAHGQLNQPQHF; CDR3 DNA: TGTGCCTGGAGCGCCCACGGACAGCTCAATCAGCCCCAGCATTTT
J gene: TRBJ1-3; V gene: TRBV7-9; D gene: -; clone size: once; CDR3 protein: CASREGDTIYF; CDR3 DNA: TGTGCCAGCAGGGAAGGGGACACCATATATTTT
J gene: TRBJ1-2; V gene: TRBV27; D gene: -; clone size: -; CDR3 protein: CATSPTANYGYTF; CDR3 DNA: TGTGCCACCTCCCCCACAGCTAACTATGGCTACACCTTC
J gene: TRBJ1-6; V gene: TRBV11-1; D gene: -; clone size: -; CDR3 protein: CASSPVRNSPLHF; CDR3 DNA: TGTGCCAGCAGCCCCGTGAGGAATTCACCCCTCCACTTT
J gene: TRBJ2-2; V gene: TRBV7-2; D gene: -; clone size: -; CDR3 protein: CASSHGGGANTGELFF; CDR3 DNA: TGTGCCAGCAGCCATGGAGGCGGGGCAAACACCGGGGAGCTGTTTTTT
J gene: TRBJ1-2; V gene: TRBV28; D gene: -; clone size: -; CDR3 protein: CASSFPGHNYGYTF; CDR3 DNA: TGTGCCAGCAGTTTTCCAGGGCACAACTATGGCTACACCTTC